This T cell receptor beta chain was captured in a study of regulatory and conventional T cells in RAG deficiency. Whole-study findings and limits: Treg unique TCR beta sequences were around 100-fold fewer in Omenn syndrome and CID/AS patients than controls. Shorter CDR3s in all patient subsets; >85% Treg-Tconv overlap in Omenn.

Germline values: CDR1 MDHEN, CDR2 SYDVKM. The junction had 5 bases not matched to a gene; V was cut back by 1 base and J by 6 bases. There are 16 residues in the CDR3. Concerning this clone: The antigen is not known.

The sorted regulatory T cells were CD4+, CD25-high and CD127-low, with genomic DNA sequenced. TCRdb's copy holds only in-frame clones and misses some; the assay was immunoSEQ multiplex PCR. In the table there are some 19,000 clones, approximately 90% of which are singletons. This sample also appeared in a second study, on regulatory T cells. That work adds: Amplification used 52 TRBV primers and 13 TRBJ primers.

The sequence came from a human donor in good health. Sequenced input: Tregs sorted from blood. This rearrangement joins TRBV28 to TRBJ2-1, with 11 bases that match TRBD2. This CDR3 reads CASSLLVAGGINEQFF. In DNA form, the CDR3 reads TGTGCCAGCAGTTTATTGGTAGCGGGAGGGATCAATGAGCAGTTCTTC.